This passage covers 21 T cell receptor delta chains from one sample sequenced in a study of gamma-delta chains in newborns, infants, children. TCRdb reanalyzed the reads using CATT. The sample consists of roughly 14,000 delta-chain clones, roughly 7% of them appearing once. Sequenced sample: blood. These receptors were obtained from a child who was a newborn, infant or young child, either healthy, febrile or measles-vaccinated (not recorded which).

This clone turned up a few times. Within the sample, other DNA sequences also encode this same CDR3. This chain uses TRDV2 with TRDJ3, with D possibly TRDD3 on 6 matching bases. The ends were cut back, 0 bases at V and 0 bases at J, with 11 bases in the middle. The V gene's germline CDR1 is GEAIGNYY and CDR2 EKD. This CDR3 region has 18 residues. The CDR3: CACDTWGSSSWDTRQMFF. The DNA of the CDR3 is TGTGCCTGTGACACCTGGGGGTCCTCCTCCTGGGACACCCGACAGATGTTTTTC.

Of note for this clone: Other DNA sequences in the sample encode the same CDR3. The V gene is TRDV2, the J gene TRDJ3; 8 nucleotides line up with TRDD3. Looked up from germline, CDR1 is GEAIGNYY and CDR2 is EKD. V was clipped by 4 bases and J by 0 bases; unmatched bases: 4. The CDR3 is 17 amino acids. In nucleotides, the CDR3 is TGTGCCTGTGATGGGATACGCAGCTCCTGGGACACCCGACAGATGTTTTTC. This translates into CACDGIRSSWDTRQMFF.

In its sample, this clone was seen a few times. Other nucleotide sequences in the sample specify the same CDR3. The chain joins TRDV2 to TRDJ3; 13 positions agree with TRDD3. Trimming removed 2 bases from V and 0 bases from J; junction bases left unmatched: 6. From germline, CDR1 is GEAIGNYY and CDR2 EKD. The CDR3 consists of 20 residues. Here the CDR3 DNA reads TGTGCCTGTGACAATACTGGGGGATACGCTAGCTCCTGGGACACCCGACAGATGTTTTTC. Its translation is CACDNTGGYASSWDTRQMFF.

As for this clone: One end of the junction is discordant with germline, which a read error may explain. This chain joins TRDV2 and TRDJ3; TRDD3 aligns across 8 bases. Looked up from germline, CDR1 is GEAIGNYY and CDR2 is EKD. The CDR3 consists of 17 residues. CDR3 DNA sequence: TGTGCCTGTGACACCTGGGGGATCGCCTGGGACACCCGACAGATATTTTTC. It is translated as CACDTWGIAWDTRQIFF.

Ten or more counts support this clone. Possible read error: a much larger clone is one base away. In the same sample, other DNA sequences code for this CDR3. DNA for the CDR3: TGTGCCTGTGACACCGTACTGGGGGCCTCCTGGGACACCCGACAGATGTTTTTC. It yields the protein CACDTVLGASWDTRQMFF. This chain links TRDV2 with TRDJ3; 8 bases match TRDD3. This CDR3 is built from 18 residues. The junction had 3 bases not matched to a gene; V was cut back by 0 bases and J by 0 bases. The germline V gene has CDR1 GEAIGNYY and CDR2 EKD.

The genes are TRDV2 and TRDJ3; 9 bases agree with TRDD3. This CDR3 has 25 residues. V lost 1 base, J lost 0 bases, and 24 bases stayed unmatched. Germline V gene lookup returns CDR1 GEAIGNYY and CDR2 EKD. The CDR3 nucleotides are TGTGCCTGTGACACTACTGGGGGGATACCCTGGGCCGTCGGGAAGGGCTCCTGGGACACCCGACAGATGTTTTTC. Its protein product is CACDTTGGIPWAVGKGSWDTRQMFF.

This clone occurred a few times. TCRdb's protein, taken from a much larger clone, differs from this DNA's translation at residue 4, likely owing to a read error; the protein displayed comes from the DNA. Additional DNA sequences in this sample encode the identical CDR3. This chain joins TRDV2 and TRDJ3; 13 bases fit TRDD3. The ends lost 5 bases at V and 0 bases at J; junction bases unmatched: 6. The CDR3 has 19 amino acids. Germline values: CDR1 GEAIGNYY, CDR2 EKD. The CDR3 spells CACGVLGDTSSWDTRQMFF. DNA of the CDR3: TGTGCCTGTGGCGTACTGGGGGATACGAGCTCCTGGGACACCCGACAGATGTTTTTC.

Note on this clone: A read error likely explains why the TCRdb protein, taken from a much larger clone, differs from this DNA's translation at residue 4; the protein shown is translated from the DNA. V and J are TRDV2 and TRDJ3; 8 bases line up with TRDD3. From germline, CDR1 is GEAIGNYY and CDR2 EKD. V was pared by 5 bases and J by 0 bases, with 8 bases of the junction left unmatched. This CDR3 comprises 18 residues. CDR3 residues: CACGPVLGGSWDTRQMFF. The CDR3 nucleotides are TGTGCCTGTGGCCCCGTACTGGGGGGCTCCTGGGACACCCGACAGATGTTTTTC.

This clone appeared a few times. Different DNA sequences within this sample yield the same CDR3. J is TRDJ3 and V is TRDV2; D might be TRDD3 (5 bases). Germline V gives CDR1 GEAIGNYY, CDR2 EKD. The ends were cut back, 0 bases at V and 1 base at J, with 9 bases in the middle. The CDR3 loop spans 17 amino acids. CDR3 loop: CACDTVGFSWDTRQMFF. DNA of the CDR3: TGTGCCTGTGACACCGTGGGGTTTTCCTGGGACACCCGACAGATGTTTTTC.

This clone has only a few counts. TCRdb attributes to this sequence the protein of a much larger clone, which differs from the DNA translation at residue 9; a read error is likely, and the protein displayed is translated from the DNA. CDR3 sequence: CACDTWGIMTAQLFF. In nucleotides, the CDR3 is TGTGCCTGTGACACCTGGGGGATTATGACAGCACAACTCTTCTTT. The chain links TRDV2 to TRDJ2; 8 bases fit TRDD3. The CDR3 totals 15 residues. In germline, CDR1 is GEAIGNYY, CDR2 EKD. V lost 0 bases to trimming and J lost 3 bases; unmatched junction nucleotides: 2.

This clone was counted only a few times. The chain combines TRDV2 with TRDJ3; TRDD3 agrees at 11 bases. Looked up from germline, CDR1 is GEAIGNYY and CDR2 is EKD. With V trimmed by 2 bases and J by 0 bases, 11 bases remained unmatched. The length of the CDR3 is 21 residues. The CDR3 nucleotides read TGTGCCTGTGACATACTGGGGGATAAAAAAAGCAGCTCCTGGGACACCCGACAGATGTTTTTC. This gives the protein CACDILGDKKSSSWDTRQMFF.

A word on this clone: Other DNA sequences within the sample encode an identical CDR3. J is TRDJ3 and V is TRDV2, with D possibly being TRDD3 (6 bases). V was clipped by 0 bases and J by 0 bases, with 14 bases between them. The CDR3 covers 19 residues. Looked up from germline, CDR1 is GEAIGNYY and CDR2 is EKD. The CDR3 coding sequence is TGTGCCTGTGACACCGTACTGGGTATAAGCTCCTGGGACACCCGACAGATGTTTTTC. Protein sequence: CACDTVLGISSWDTRQMFF.

This clone came up a few times. The gene calls are TRDV2 and TRDJ1, with 10 bases aligning to TRDD3. The V segment lost 0 bases and the J segment 7 bases; nucleotides outside the gene matches: 16. The germline V gene encodes CDR1 GEAIGNYY and CDR2 EKD. The CDR3 totals 18 residues. CDR3: CACDTEGTQLGDLGKLIF. In DNA, the CDR3 is TGTGCCTGTGACACCGAGGGAACACAACTGGGGGATTTGGGTAAACTCATCTTT.

This clone was seen only a few times. Other DNA sequences from this sample encode an identical CDR3 as well. V usage is TRDV1 and J usage is TRDJ1; TRDD3 matches at 13 bases. CDR3 length: 21 residues. Germline V lookup: CDR1 TSWWSYY, CDR2 QGS. V lost 0 bases and J lost 2; bases outside the gene matches: 15. CDR3 sequence (DNA): TGTGCTCTTGGGGAACTCCTAAGACCTCGTACTGGGGGATACGCGACCGATAAACTCATCTTT. This encodes CALGELLRPRTGGYATDKLIF.

In this sample, this clone turned up a few times. This chain links TRDV2 with TRDJ1; 8 bases map to TRDD3. V shed 3 bases, J shed 6 bases, and the junction held 5 bases outside the gene matches. The V gene's germline CDR1 is GEAIGNYY and CDR2 EKD. This CDR3 region has 13 residues. DNA of the CDR3: TGTGCCTGTGACTACTGGGGGTCTAATAAACTCATCTTT. It translates to CACDYWGSNKLIF.

This clone was detected only a few times. The chain couples TRDV2 to TRDJ3; tentatively, D is TRDD3 (5 bases). This CDR3 contains 19 residues. V was shortened by 0 bases and J by 0 bases, with 14 bases between the two germline ends. CDR1 is GEAIGNYY, CDR2 EKD, per germline. CDR3 sequence (DNA): TGTGCCTGTGACACCGTAGGGGGGGGTACCTCCTGGGACACCCGACAGATGTTTTTC. Protein product: CACDTVGGGTSWDTRQMFF.

This clone was counted many times. Other DNA sequences in the sample encode the same CDR3. This rearrangement joins TRDV2 to TRDJ3; 10 nucleotides align to TRDD3. The germline CDR1 and CDR2 sequences are GEAIGNYY and EKD. After removal of 1 base from V and 0 bases from J, the junction contained 2 bases not matched to a gene. The CDR3 extends over 18 amino acids. The CDR3 DNA sequence: TGTGCCTGTGACACTCTGGGGGATAGCTCCTGGGACACCCGACAGATGTTTTTC. This codes for CACDTLGDSSWDTRQMFF.

At least ten counts were recorded for this clone. The V call is TRDV2, the J call TRDJ3; TRDD3 agrees at 10 bases. J lost 0 bases, V lost 3 bases, and 10 bases had no gene match. This CDR3 is 20 amino acids long. Germline V lookup: CDR1 GEAIGNYY, CDR2 EKD. Here the CDR3 reads CACDSLLGDPSSWDTRQMFF. The CDR3 coding sequence is TGTGCCTGTGACTCATTACTGGGGGATCCTAGCTCCTGGGACACCCGACAGATGTTTTTC.

The table lists this clone with a few counts. Additional DNA sequences in this sample encode the identical CDR3. This sequence joins TRDV2 and TRDJ3, with D tentatively TRDD3 (5 bases). This CDR3 spans 18 amino acids. V dropped 3 bases and J dropped 0 bases, with 14 bases sitting between them. The germline V gene has CDR1 GEAIGNYY and CDR2 EKD. The CDR3 nucleotides are TGTGCCTGTGACGAAGGGGGTCCCAGCTCCTGGGACACCCGACAGATGTTTTTC. It encodes CACDEGGPSSWDTRQMFF.

This clone was counted a few times. The chain employs TRDV1 and TRDJ1; 8 nucleotides line up with TRDD3. CDR1 is TSWWSYY, CDR2 QGS, per germline. Trimming took 1 base from V and 0 from J; bases not matched to a gene: 13. This CDR3 is built from 19 residues. The CDR3 sequence is CALGERWEALGAYTDKLIF. The CDR3, as DNA: TGTGCTCTTGGGGAACGTTGGGAAGCACTGGGGGCCTACACCGATAAACTCATCTTT.

This sequence joins TRDV2 and TRDJ3; 13 nucleotides line up with TRDD3. CDR1 GEAIGNYY and CDR2 EKD come from the germline V gene. Trimming removed 0 bases from V and 5 bases from J; junction bases left unmatched: 12. The CDR3 is 21 residues long. CDR3 bases: TGTGCCTGTGACACCGTACTGGGGGATACGCGTTCACTCCGGGACACCCGACAGATGTTTTTC. Its protein product is CACDTVLGDTRSLRDTRQMFF.